One sample yielded the 13 T cell receptor beta chains listed below, sequenced in a study of identical twins (dated by TCRdb to between 2015 and 2016). Library construction relied on 5' RACE. The reads were generated on an Illumina HiSeq 2000. TCRdb trimmed the raw reads at Q25, called clones with MiXCR and kept productive beta chains. Each entry merges the rows of one CDR3 protein and shows their most common DNA and genes. A total of 500,000 to 650,000 distinct CDR3 sequences appear in this sample, around 20% of them only once. Approximately 0.48% of the sample is taken by the ten largest. The same sample was also used in a study of yellow fever vaccine responses in identical twins.

The source material was CD4+ T cells sorted from blood. These receptors were taken from a woman aged 18-29 years in good health.

This clonotype was detected a few times. The V call is TRBV28, the J call TRBJ2-4; possibly TRBD1 for D (5 bases). The CDR3 consists of 17 residues. The germline V and J ends were trimmed by 5 bases and 0 bases, with 17 bases remaining between them. Germline CDR1 MDHEN, CDR2 SYDVKM. CDR3 coding DNA: TGTGCCAGCAGTCTTCAGGGAACCCTATTAGCCAAAAACATTCAGTACTTC. It is translated as CASSLQGTLLAKNIQYF. The full variable domain, with the rest looked up from reference TRBV28 and TRBJ2-4, is DVKVTQSSRYLVKRTGEKVFLECVQDMDHENMFWYRQDPGLGLRLIYFSYDVKMKEKGDIPEGYSVSREKKERFSLILESASTNQTSMYLCASSLQGTLLAKNIQYFGAGTRLSVL.

This clonotype was seen more than once but under ten times. The CDR3 DNA reads as TGTGCCAGCAGCCCAGGGACTAGCGCAGATACGCAGTATTTT. Translating it yields CASSPGTSADTQYF. The chain has TRBV7-3 and TRBJ2-3, with 10 positions matching TRBD2. The V and J ends lost 5 bases and 4 bases, in that order; junction bases with no gene match: 3. Germline V gene sequence: CDR1 SGHTA, CDR2 FQGTGA. This CDR3 has 14 residues.

In its sample, this clonotype was seen a few times. CDR3 residues: CAIKDRGFSEAFF. DNA for the CDR3: TGTGCCATCAAAGACAGGGGGTTCTCTGAAGCTTTCTTT. This rearrangement joins TRBV12-3 or TRBV12-4 to TRBJ1-1; 9 bases line up with TRBD1. The CDR3 extends over 13 amino acids. J lost 6 bases, V lost 10 bases, and 9 bases had no gene match.

J is TRBJ2-3 and V is TRBV5-5, with 9 bases identical to TRBD2. In germline, CDR1 is SGHKS, CDR2 YYEKEE (reference sequence). The CDR3 extends over 14 amino acids. J lost 3 bases, V lost 5 bases, and 4 bases had no gene match. CDR3 nucleotides: TGTGCCAGCAGACCGACTAGCGGAACAGATACGCAGTATTTT. This encodes CASRPTSGTDTQYF.

The table lists this clonotype with many counts. This chain joins TRBV5-5 and TRBJ2-7; 10 positions agree with TRBD1. The germline V gene has CDR1 SGHKS and CDR2 YYEKEE (reference sequence). This CDR3 has 15 residues. V shed 5 bases and J 0 bases; nucleotides not matched to a gene: 5. Here the CDR3 reads CASSRDRGSSYEQYV. CDR3 coding DNA: TGTGCCAGCAGTCGGGACAGGGGAAGCTCCTACGAGCAGTACGTC.

This clonotype was counted a few times. The chain links TRBV2 to TRBJ2-5; weak D call: TRBD1 (6 bases). The CDR3 sequence is 12 residues long. Trimming left V 6 bases short and J 5 bases short, with 10 bases between. Germline V gene sequence: CDR1 SNHLY, CDR2 FYNNEI. The CDR3: CASSGRGETQYF. The DNA of the CDR3 is TGTGCCAGCAGCGGAAGGGGGGAGACCCAGTACTTC.

This chain joins TRBV12-3 or TRBV12-4 and TRBJ1-1; the D is unclear. The CDR3 totals 15 residues. The V end was cut by 1 base, the J end by 1 base, with 10 bases between. For the CDR3, the DNA is TGTGCCAGCAGTTTAGTTGTCAGGACGAACACTGAAGCTTTCTTT. This gives the protein CASSLVVRTNTEAFF.

The chain links TRBV7-6 to TRBJ1-1; D remains unclear. The CDR3 contains 12 residues. V was pared by 2 bases and J by 11 bases, with 12 bases between. Germline lookup yields CDR1 SGHVS and CDR2 FNYEAQ. CDR3 sequence reads: CASSLYAGTAFF. Here the CDR3 DNA reads TGTGCCAGCAGCTTATACGCAGGCACTGCTTTCTTT.

This clonotype was found a few times. The chain combines TRBV20-1 with TRBJ1-2, with D possibly TRBD1 on 5 matching bases. Germline loops: CDR1 DFQATT, CDR2 SNEGSKA (reference sequence). The germline V and J ends were trimmed by 5 bases and 4 bases, with 8 bases remaining between them. There are 11 residues in the CDR3. CDR3 sequence: CSAAGRYGYTF. CDR3 bases: TGCAGTGCTGCAGGGCGCTATGGCTACACCTTC.

The chain combines TRBV9 with TRBJ2-1; D unresolved. The length of the CDR3 is 14 residues. Looked up from germline, CDR1 is SGDLS and CDR2 is YYNGEE. Trimming took 1 base from V and 8 from J, leaving 13 bases between them. This CDR3 reads CASSVSPYDDEQFF. The DNA of the CDR3 is TGTGCCAGCAGCGTAAGTCCCTACGACGATGAGCAGTTCTTC.

This clonotype was detected only a few times. The chain carries TRBV24-1 and TRBJ2-3; TRBD2 matches 8 bases. Germline CDR1 and CDR2: KGHDR and SFDVKD. The CDR3 contains 16 residues. J gave up 5 bases and V 0 bases, and 6 bases lay outside the gene matches. CDR3 in DNA: TGTGCCACCAGTGATTTGACGGGAGGGCAGGGAGATACGCAGTATTTT. It specifies CATSDLTGGQGDTQYF.

The chain has TRBV11-3 and TRBJ2-5; TRBD2 agrees at 13 bases. Trimming at V came to 5 bases and at J to 2 bases, leaving 5 bases not matched to a gene. Germline V gives CDR1 SGHNT, CDR2 YENEEA. This CDR3 comprises 16 residues. The CDR3 sequence is CASSPRTSGRQETQYF. The CDR3 bases are TGTGCCAGCAGCCCCCGGACTAGCGGGAGACAAGAGACCCAGTACTTC.

The V gene is TRBV29-1, the J gene TRBJ2-3; 8 nucleotides line up with TRBD1. The germline gives CDR1 SQVTM, CDR2 ANQGSEA. The CDR3 sequence is 13 residues long. The trim removed 7 bases at V and 6 bases at J, leaving 9 bases unmatched. The CDR3 nucleotides read TGCAGCGGAACAGGGGGGCTAGCGGATACGCAGTATTTT. Its translation is CSGTGGLADTQYF.